This T cell receptor (beta chain) was profiled in a study of a mutant IDH1 vaccine in newly diagnosed glioma. Overall study: Following radiotherapy alone, or alongside temozolomide cycles, vaccination was started after an interval of 4-6 weeks. Mean patient age was approximately 39 years; approximately 62% were male and 37.5% female.

Stated time point: week 47, end of study. Each dose delivered 300 ug of mutant IDH1 20-mer peptide subcutaneously with imiquimod. In every donor, the tumor was a new WHO grade 3 or 4 IDH1-mutant, ATRX-lost astrocytoma. TCRdb's table, derived via immunoSEQ multiplex PCR, lists solely in-frame clones and lacks some. The repertoire includes some 32,000 clones, approximately 89% of them detected once, and approximately 2% sits in the top ten. Broader study findings: Variations in leading peripheral T cell clonotypes appeared to have no connection with pseudoprogression.

This clone was detected only once. The antigen is not known. The CDR3 runs 14 residues. V was pared by 5 bases and J by 5 bases, with 15 bases between. Germline V gene sequence: CDR1 SGHDN, CDR2 FVKESK. The TCR comes from a middle-aged man with glioma. The sample here was PBMCs, taken from a glioma patient whose treatment included an IDH1 peptide vaccine. The chain recombines TRBV14 with TRBJ1-2; D is ambiguous. The CDR3 DNA is TGTGCCAGCAGCTCAACTTCCCATCCTTATGGCTACACCTTC. Translating gives CASSSTSHPYGYTF. Full variable domain (outside the CDR3, taken from reference TRBV14 and TRBJ1-2): EAGVTQFPSHSVIEKGQTVTLRCDPISGHDNLYWYRRVMGKEIKFLLHFVKESKQDESGMPNNRFLAERTGGTYSTLKVQPAELEDSGVYFCASSSTSHPYGYTFGSGTRLTVV.